Sequencing of this T cell receptor beta chain was carried out in a study of T cells after yellow fever vaccination. Study-wide context: Preparation used SMART-Seq v4 Ultra Low Input for the low-cell-number fractions. Study-wide results and limits: A weaker secondary response peaked on day 5, the primary on day 15. Once the booster was given, most primary-vaccination clones reappeared, at just under 98% for CD4 and around 90% for CD8.

The CDR3 loop spans 13 amino acids. The germline gives CDR1 MNHEY, CDR2 SVGAGI. The ends lost 5 bases at V and 6 bases at J; junction bases unmatched: 5. MiXCR, applied by TCRdb to the 5' RACE reads, yields one record per CDR3 protein. The table lists around 350,000 distinct CDR3 sequences, roughly 11% of them singletons. Of note for this clonotype: No antigen is known for it.

V is TRBV6-5 and J is TRBJ1-1; TRBD1 agrees at 8 bases. The sequence was collected from a man in his late teens or twenties who received the YFV17D yellow fever vaccine. This specimen was PBMCs, taken on the day of the first yellow fever vaccination. CDR3 nucleotides: TGTGCCAGCAGTGACAGGGGTAATGCTGAAGCTTTCTTT. It specifies CASSDRGNAEAFF.